This T cell receptor (beta chain) derives from a study of T-cell reconstitution after alpha-beta-depleted transplantation in children. The study's findings and limits: Some patients showed high day-60 TCRbeta diversity, which derived from surviving recipient T cells and thymic progenitors. Reportedly, alpha-beta T cells present about two months post-transplant originated from several hundred expanded clones of graft origin. One year after transplant, T-cell counts and diversity came mostly from newly produced T cells.

This clonotype was seen a handful of times. Its antigen is unidentified. The CDR3 contains 16 residues. Trimming removed 10 bases at V and 0 bases at J, with 21 bases between. Looked up from germline, CDR1 is MNHEY and CDR2 is SVGAGI. The library targeted TCRbeta and was prepared with unique molecular identifiers. TCRdb redid the calling of the PCR reads with MiXCR, one entry per CDR3 protein. The table shows hundreds of thousands of distinct CDR3 sequences, with approximately 15% occurring only once. This clonotype originated in a male patient under 18 who had a stem cell transplant for acute lymphoblastic leukemia, so the T cells may come from the graft donor. The chain employs TRBV6-5 and TRBJ1-1, with D possibly TRBD1 on 5 matching bases. The input for sequencing was PBMCs, mostly from graft donor cells, taken 360 days after TCRalphabeta/CD19-depleted stem cell transplant. The CDR3 reads CAISKSPGTVNTEAFF. For the CDR3, the DNA is TGTGCCATTTCGAAGAGCCCCGGGACGGTGAACACTGAAGCTTTCTTT.